This T cell receptor (beta chain) originates from a study of cytomegalovirus exposure and HLA in healthy donors. Primers: 60 Vbeta forward and 13 Jbeta reverse. Produced via immunoSEQ multiplex PCR; TCRdb's table is partial and in-frame only. The sample carries 250,000 to 300,000 clones, 80% to 95% recorded once. A note on this clone: Its antigen is currently unknown.

All donors participated as healthy donors of bone marrow. Broader study findings: Cytomegalovirus status was reportedly diagnosed by the classifier with high specificity and sensitivity.

The CDR3 extends over 15 amino acids. Trimming pared 1 base from V and 1 base from J, leaving 11 bases between. The germline CDR1 and CDR2 sequences are GTSNPN and SVGIG (reference sequence). This TCR came from a girl aged 2 to 9 in good health and CMV-seronegative. The sample comprised PBMCs. This chain uses TRBV30 with TRBJ1-5; D remains ambiguous. CDR3 residues: CAWSGGIWSNQPQHF. CDR3 DNA: TGTGCCTGGAGTGGAGGGATTTGGAGCAATCAGCCCCAGCATTTT.